The TCR beta chain under discussion was sequenced for a study of tumor and adjacent non-tumor tissue in lung cancer. No cell sorting was done before RNA was extracted from the tissue. Three rounds of nested PCR, following a modified ARM-PCR protocol, produced the TCRbeta library. TCRdb called the multiplex PCR reads again in MiXCR, with one record for every CDR3 protein. The sample records some 93,000 distinct CDR3 sequences, less than 75% being singletons. CDR1 is SQVTM, CDR2 ANQGSEA, per germline. The CDR3 length is 15 residues. After removal of 5 bases from V and 6 bases from J, the junction contained 7 bases not matched to a gene. This clonotype was seen repeatedly, ten times or more.

V usage is TRBV29-1 and J usage is TRBJ2-1, with 13 bases aligning to TRBD2. This TCR came from a man in his sixties with non-small cell lung cancer. The sample taken for sequencing was lung tumor tissue. CDR3 protein: CSVRTSGRASNEQFF. The CDR3 DNA reads as TGCAGCGTTCGAACTAGCGGGAGGGCCTCCAATGAGCAGTTCTTC.